This T cell receptor (beta chain) comes out of a study of blood T cells in healthy people across ages. A remark on this clonotype: The antigen is unknown.

Next came a second PCR, run for about 7 to 12 cycles, which used a sample-barcoded 5' primer along with a J-beta primer mix. Every sample gave at least 2.5 million paired-end reads containing CDR3. TCRdb analysed the 5' RACE reads with MiXCR anew, one entry per CDR3 protein. The table shows roughly 1.9 million distinct CDR3 sequences, with 30% to 40% occurring only once. Study observations and caveats: Age advanced and TCR beta diversity per million T cells fell, roughly linearly. Naive CD4+ cell counts and diversity both ran higher in long-lived than in aged donors. Lack of knowledge of donor CMV status possibly confounded expanded clonotype changes.

CDR3 length: 14 residues. The ends were cut back, 6 bases at V and 4 bases at J, with 15 bases in the middle. The rearrangement joins TRBV12-3 or TRBV12-4 to TRBJ1-2; D remains unclear. Sequences were obtained from blood. This receptor was obtained from a human donor in good health. The CDR3 sequence is CASSPLNLGYGYTF. CDR3 nucleotide sequence: TGTGCCAGCAGCCCATTGAATCTTGGCTATGGCTACACCTTC.